This TCR beta chain was identified during a study of cytomegalovirus exposure and HLA in healthy donors. Study results and caveats: The authors judged a highly shared variant cluster likely a sequencing artifact. Later analysis placed DRB1 highest and HLA-C lowest in TCR association rates, which differed by HLA locus. Indistinguishable V segments, including TRBV6-2 and TRBV6-3, were excluded.

PCR was performed using 60 Vbeta and 13 Jbeta primers. Clones were sequenced by immunoSEQ multiplex PCR, and TCRdb holds only the in-frame ones, with some missing. The sample shows more than 140,000 clones, over 75% of them seen only once. The sample holds one count of this clone. Its antigen remains unidentified. V was pared by 5 bases and J by 6 bases, with 9 bases of the junction left unmatched. Per germline, CDR1 KGHSH and CDR2 LQKENI. The CDR3 is 14 amino acids. This clonotype originated in a young man in good health and CMV-seropositive. The chain employs TRBV18 and TRBJ2-7; the match to TRBD1 covers 8 bases. The material sequenced was PBMCs. The chain's CDR3 is CASSVPGQGTEQYF. The CDR3 DNA reads as TGTGCCAGCTCAGTCCCTGGACAGGGCACCGAGCAGTACTTC.